This TCR beta chain was documented in a study of T cells in Graves' hyperthyroidism and ophthalmopathy. General study results and limits: Progression to ophthalmopathy was predicted a median of 6.5 months early. Most thyroid clonotypes that were expanded above 0.001 also turned up in blood.

Comments on this clonotype: Its antigen remains unknown.

TCR beta CDR3 sequences were amplified from RNA transcripts. The HTBI primer set served for first-round RT-PCR of the TCR CDR3. TCRdb re-called the multiplex PCR reads through MiXCR, storing one row per CDR3 protein. The repertoire consists of around 250,000 distinct CDR3 sequences, with over 15% occurring once and the leading ten covering about 30%. The CDR3 extends over 16 amino acids. The germline V gene encodes CDR1 SEHNR and CDR2 FQNEAQ (reference sequence). V was clipped by 5 bases and J by 7 bases, with 21 bases between them. Sequences were obtained from blood. The chain has TRBV7-9 and TRBJ2-1; D perhaps matches TRBD2 (6 bases). The TCR originated in a woman aged 18-29 years with Graves' ophthalmopathy. CDR3 DNA: TGTGCCAGCAGCCCGACAAGGACGGGAGCAGATAATGAGCAGTTCTTC. Translation: CASSPTRTGADNEQFF. The variable domain in full, with the rest retrieved from reference TRBV7-9 and TRBJ2-1, is DTGVSQNPRHKITKRGQNVTFRCDPISEHNRLYWYRQTLGQGPEFLTYFQNEAQLEKSRLLSDRFSAERPKGSFSTLEIQRTEQGDSAMYLCASSPTRTGADNEQFFGPGTRLTVL.